This T cell receptor (beta chain) was profiled in a study of blood T cells in healthy people across ages. A second 7 to 11 cycle PCR used barcoded and J-beta primers. MiXCR was run by TCRdb on the 5' RACE reads, yielding one entry per CDR3 protein. The sample has about 640,000 distinct CDR3 sequences; approximately 50% are singletons. Germline CDR1 is WNHNN and CDR2 is SYGVQD (reference sequence). The CDR3 loop spans 13 amino acids. V lost 4 bases and J lost 2, with 8 bases in between. The rearrangement joins TRBV10-1 to TRBJ2-5, with unresolved D. The clonotype comes from a man aged 55-75 years in good health. Source material: blood. The chain's CDR3 is CASSGAAQETQYF. CDR3 sequence (DNA): TGCGCCAGCAGTGGGGCAGCACAAGAGACCCAGTACTTC.